These T cell receptor beta chains were read from a single sample in a study of cytomegalovirus exposure and HLA in healthy donors. Assay: immunoSEQ multiplex PCR; the TCRdb copy retains only in-frame clones and omits some. Of 150,000 to 180,000 clones in the sample, 70% to 80% were seen once. Input material: PBMCs. The receptors come from a woman in her thirties or forties in good health and CMV-seronegative. Both conserved end residues are part of each CDR3. The D gene is left open where the match is weak. The listing skips clone size in some rows; elsewhere it reads once, few, many or a size class.

D: .; J: TRBJ1-5; V: TRBV6-5; size: .; CDR3: CASSEAYREQPQHF; DNA: TGTGCCAGCAGCGAAGCGTACAGGGAGCAGCCCCAGCATTTT
D: TRBD2; J: TRBJ2-1; V: TRBV5-4; size: .; CDR3: CASSTPPTGAGGYNEQFF; DNA: TGTGCCAGCAGCACCCCCCCGACGGGGGCGGGGGGATACAATGAGCAGTTCTTC
D: .; J: TRBJ2-7; V: TRBV7-8; size: .; CDR3: CASSFQEWGGPDEQYF; DNA: TGTGCCAGCAGCTTTCAAGAATGGGGAGGCCCCGACGAGCAGTACTTC
D: TRBD1; J: TRBJ2-7; V: TRBV6-5; size: .; CDR3: CANRRDRGYDHEQYF; DNA: TGTGCCAACAGAAGGGACAGGGGGTACGACCACGAGCAGTACTTC
D: TRBD1; J: TRBJ2-3; V: TRBV5-1; size: .; CDR3: CASSLGAGGDTQYF; DNA: TGCGCCAGCAGCTTGGGGGCAGGGGGAGATACGCAGTATTTT
D: .; J: TRBJ1-2; V: TRBV11-3; size: .; CDR3: CASSLDRGRYGYTF; DNA: TGTGCCAGCAGCTTAGATAGAGGGAGGTATGGCTACACCTTC
D: TRBD1; J: TRBJ2-6; V: TRBV27; size: .; CDR3: CASSPGTGPFSGANVLTF; DNA: TGTGCCAGCAGTCCTGGGACAGGCCCATTCTCTGGGGCCAACGTCCTGACTTTC
D: .; J: TRBJ1-1; V: TRBV1; size: .; CDR3: CTSSQDRAGWEAEAFF; DNA: TGCACCAGCAGCCAAGATAGAGCCGGTTGGGAGGCTGAAGCTTTCTTT
D: .; J: TRBJ2-3; V: TRBV7-9; size: .; CDR3: CASSLPGRRGYVDTQYF; DNA: TGTGCCAGCAGCTTACCGGGGCGGCGGGGTTATGTAGATACGCAGTATTTT
D: .; J: TRBJ1-4; V: TRBV5-8; size: .; CDR3: CASSPGGARGEKLFF; DNA: TGTGCCAGCAGCCCTGGGGGGGCGCGGGGTGAAAAACTGTTTTTT
D: .; J: TRBJ2-1; V: TRBV9; size: .; CDR3: CASSVERLAAANEQFF; DNA: TGTGCCAGCAGCGTAGAGCGGCTAGCCGCCGCCAATGAGCAGTTCTTC
D: TRBD2; J: TRBJ2-1; V: TRBV9; size: .; CDR3: CASSGWGGSGRRNEQFF; DNA: TGTGCCAGCAGCGGTTGGGGTGGTAGCGGGAGAAGAAATGAGCAGTTCTTC
D: TRBD2; J: TRBJ2-1; V: TRBV6-1; size: .; CDR3: CASRTAGGGDNEQFF; DNA: TGTGCCAGCAGGACAGCGGGAGGGGGTGACAATGAGCAGTTCTTC
D: .; J: TRBJ2-1; V: TRBV5-6; size: .; CDR3: CASSLHLAWEQFF; DNA: TGTGCCAGCAGCTTGCATCTAGCGTGGGAGCAGTTCTTC
D: .; J: TRBJ2-7; V: TRBV5-4; size: .; CDR3: CASSLGGAPSSYEQYF; DNA: TGTGCCAGCAGCTTAGGGGGGGCGCCGAGCTCCTACGAGCAGTACTTC
D: .; J: TRBJ2-3; V: TRBV12-2; size: .; CDR3: CASRQRTSGRTDTQYF; DNA: TGTGCAAGTCGCCAGAGGACTAGCGGAAGAACAGATACGCAGTATTTT
D: TRBD1; J: TRBJ2-1; V: TRBV30; size: .; CDR3: CAWRGTVNEQFF; DNA: TGTGCCTGGAGAGGGACAGTCAATGAGCAGTTCTTC
D: .; J: TRBJ2-1; V: TRBV5-1; size: .; CDR3: CASSLGDNTYNEQFF; DNA: TGCGCCAGCAGCTTGGGGGACAATACCTACAATGAGCAGTTCTTC
D: TRBD2; J: TRBJ2-3; V: TRBV27; size: .; CDR3: CASSSVAGGPMDTQYF; DNA: TGTGCCAGCAGTTCGGTAGCGGGGGGGCCTATGGATACGCAGTATTTT
D: .; J: TRBJ1-1; V: TRBV9; size: few; CDR3: CASSVGAVNTEAFF; DNA: TGTGCCAGCAGCGTAGGGGCCGTGAACACTGAAGCTTTCTTT
D: TRBD1; J: TRBJ1-1; V: TRBV7-9; size: .; CDR3: CASSLGDRGAFF; DNA: TGTGCCAGCAGCTTAGGCGACAGGGGAGCTTTCTTT
D: TRBD1; J: TRBJ1-1; V: TRBV30; size: .; CDR3: CACPSRGLMNTEAFF; DNA: TGTGCCTGCCCCTCCAGGGGGCTCATGAACACTGAAGCTTTCTTT
D: TRBD2; J: TRBJ2-5; V: TRBV6-5; size: .; CDR3: CASSYSNSGEETQYF; DNA: TGTGCCAGCAGTTACTCTAATAGCGGGGAGGAGACCCAGTACTTC
D: .; J: TRBJ2-7; V: TRBV27; size: .; CDR3: CASSKKGGNEQYF; DNA: TGTGCCAGCAGTAAAAAGGGGGGGAACGAGCAGTACTTC